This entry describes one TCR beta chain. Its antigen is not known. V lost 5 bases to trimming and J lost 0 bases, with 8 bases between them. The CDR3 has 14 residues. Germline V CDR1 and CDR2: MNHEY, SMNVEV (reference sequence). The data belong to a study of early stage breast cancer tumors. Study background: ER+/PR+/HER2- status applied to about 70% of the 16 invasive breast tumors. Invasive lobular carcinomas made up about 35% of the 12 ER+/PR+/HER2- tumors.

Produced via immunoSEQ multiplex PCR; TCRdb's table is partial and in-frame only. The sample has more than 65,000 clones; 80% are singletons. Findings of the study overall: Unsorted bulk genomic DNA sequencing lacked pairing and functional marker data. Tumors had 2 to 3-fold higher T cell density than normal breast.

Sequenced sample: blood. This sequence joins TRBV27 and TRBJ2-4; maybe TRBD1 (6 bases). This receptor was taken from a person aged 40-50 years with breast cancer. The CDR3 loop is CASSRDTAKNIQYF. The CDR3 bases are TGTGCCAGCAGTCGGGACACAGCCAAAAACATTCAGTACTTC.